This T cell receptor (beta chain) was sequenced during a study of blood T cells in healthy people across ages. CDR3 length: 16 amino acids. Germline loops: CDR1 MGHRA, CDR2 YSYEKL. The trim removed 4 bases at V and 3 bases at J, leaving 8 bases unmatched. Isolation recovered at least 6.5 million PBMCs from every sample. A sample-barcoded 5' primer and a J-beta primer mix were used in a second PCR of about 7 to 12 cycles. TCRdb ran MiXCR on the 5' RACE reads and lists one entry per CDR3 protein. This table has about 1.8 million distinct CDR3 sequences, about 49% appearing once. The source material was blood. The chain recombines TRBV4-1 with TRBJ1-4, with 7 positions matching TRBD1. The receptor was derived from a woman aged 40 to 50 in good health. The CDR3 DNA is TGCGCCAGCAGCCGGTGGGACAGCCAGTCTAATGAAAAACTGTTTTTT. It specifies CASSRWDSQSNEKLFF.